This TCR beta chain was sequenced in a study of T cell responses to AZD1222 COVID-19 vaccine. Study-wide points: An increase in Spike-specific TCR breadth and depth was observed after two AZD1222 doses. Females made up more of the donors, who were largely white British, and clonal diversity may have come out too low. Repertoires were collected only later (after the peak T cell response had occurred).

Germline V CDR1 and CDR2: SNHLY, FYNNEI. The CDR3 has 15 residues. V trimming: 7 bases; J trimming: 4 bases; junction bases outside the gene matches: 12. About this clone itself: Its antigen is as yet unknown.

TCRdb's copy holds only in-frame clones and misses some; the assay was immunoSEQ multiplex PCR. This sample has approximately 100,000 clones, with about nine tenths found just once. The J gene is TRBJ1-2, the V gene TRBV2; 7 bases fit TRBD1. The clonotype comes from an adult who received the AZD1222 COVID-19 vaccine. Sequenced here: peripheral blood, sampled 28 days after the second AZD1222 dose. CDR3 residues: CASILGEQGSYGYTF. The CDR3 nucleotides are TGTGCCAGCATCTTGGGAGAACAGGGGAGCTATGGCTACACCTTC.